This passage covers 7 T cell receptor beta chains from one sample sequenced in a study of blood T cell repertoires in COVID-19. The protocol was immunoSEQ multiplex PCR, while the TCRdb copy is restricted to in-frame clones and leaves out a portion. The sample has about 150,000 clones; 80% to 90% are singletons. The sequencing input was peripheral blood. These TCRs come from a woman between 55 and 75 years old with active COVID-19.

V usage is TRBV5-1 and J usage is TRBJ2-1, with D perhaps TRBD2 (8 bases). The CDR3 is 16 residues long. Trimming shortened V by 4 bases and J by 6 bases, and 20 bases separated the two germline ends. CDR1 and CDR2 from the germline V gene are SGHRS and YFSETQ. The CDR3 DNA is TGCGCCAGCAGCCAGGGGGGTAGCGGGATTCTCAATGAGCAGTTCTTC. Its protein is CASSQGGSGILNEQFF.

The chain couples TRBV7-3 to TRBJ1-1, with D possibly being TRBD1 (5 bases). There are 13 residues in the CDR3. V lost 4 bases and J lost 4, with 10 bases in between. Germline V gene sequence: CDR1 SGHTA, CDR2 FQGTGA. The CDR3 DNA follows: TGTGCCAGCAGCTCCGGCGGGGGCACTGAAGCTTTCTTT. Amino acid sequence: CASSSGGGTEAFF.

The chain has TRBV7-2 and TRBJ2-3; 7 bases align to TRBD1. V trimming: 6 bases; J trimming: 4 bases; junction bases outside the gene matches: 4. The CDR3 spans 13 residues. The germline V gene has CDR1 SGHTA and CDR2 FQGNSA. CDR3 loop: CASRSTGPDTQYF. The CDR3 nucleotides are TGTGCCAGCAGATCGACAGGGCCAGATACGCAGTATTTT. The full variable domain, its missing parts supplied by reference TRBV7-2 and TRBJ2-3, is GAGVSQSPSNKVTEKGKDVELRCDPISGHTALYWYRQSLGQGLEFLIYFQGNSAPDKSGLPSDRFSAERTGGSVSTLTIQRTQQEDSAVYLCASRSTGPDTQYFGPGTRLTVL.

At least ten counts were recorded for this clone. The V and J genes are TRBV5-1 and TRBJ2-1; 10 bases are shared with TRBD2. This CDR3 has 13 amino acids. Germline-derived CDR1 and CDR2 are SGHRS and YFSETQ. J was trimmed by 8 bases and V by 8 bases; bases with no gene match: 7. This CDR3 is CASRPLAGDEQFF. The CDR3 DNA reads as TGCGCCAGTCGACCTCTAGCGGGAGATGAGCAGTTCTTC. Full variable domain (missing parts from reference TRBV5-1 and TRBJ2-1): KAGVTQTPRYLIKTRGQQVTLSCSPISGHRSVSWYQQTPGQGLQFLFEYFSETQRNKGNFPGRFSGRQFSNSRSEMNVSTLELGDSALYLCASRPLAGDEQFFGPGTRLTVL.

This chain uses TRBV7-2 with TRBJ2-1; no reliable D call. The CDR3 length is 14 residues. Germline lookup yields CDR1 SGHTA and CDR2 FQGNSA. Trimming took 3 bases from V and 9 from J, leaving 15 bases between them. CDR3 residues: CASSFSLSSGEQFF. The CDR3 nucleotides read TGTGCCAGCAGCTTCAGCCTAAGCTCGGGTGAGCAGTTCTTC.

This clone appeared once. The chain joins TRBV9 to TRBJ2-3, with TRBD2 matching over 13 bases. The J segment lost 5 bases and the V segment lost 4 bases, leaving 7 bases of the junction unmatched. The length of the CDR3 is 16 residues. Germline CDR1 reads SGDLS; CDR2 reads YYNGEE. The CDR3 protein is CASSSGLAGAQDTQYF. The CDR3 DNA reads as TGTGCCAGCAGCTCCGGACTAGCGGGAGCACAAGATACGCAGTATTTT.

The rearrangement joins TRBV29-1 to TRBJ1-4, with a tentative D call TRBD1 (5 bases). CDR1 is SQVTM and CDR2 is ANQGSEA in the germline V gene. This CDR3 contains 15 residues. V was shortened by 7 bases and J by 5 bases, with 20 bases between the two germline ends. CDR3 nucleotide sequence: TGCAGCGCCTCGGGAGAAGGAAGGGGAAATGAAAAACTGTTTTTT. As protein: CSASGEGRGNEKLFF.